The rows below give T cell receptor beta chains drawn from one sample of a study of T cells in Graves' hyperthyroidism and ophthalmopathy. TCRdb analysed the multiplex PCR reads with MiXCR anew, one entry per CDR3 protein. The repertoire holds about 600,000 distinct CDR3 sequences, with roughly 15% as singletons. The sequenced sample was blood. These TCRs come from a woman between 45 and 60 years old with Graves' ophthalmopathy. CDR3s include the opening cysteine and the closing phenylalanine or tryptophan. The D gene is left open where the match is weak. Clone size is shown for a subset of rows, as once, few, many or a class of expanded clone.

abundance	d_gene	j_gene	v_gene	CDR3nt	CDR3aa
many	NA	TRBJ2-1	TRBV30	TGTGCCTGGAGTGGCCCCAATGAGCAGTTCTTC	CAWSGPNEQFF
many	NA	TRBJ2-4	TRBV2	TGTGCCAGCAGTGAAGCCTACCCAGGATATTCCAACATTCAGTACTTC	CASSEAYPGYSNIQYF
NA	TRBD1	TRBJ1-6	TRBV7-8	TGTGCCAGCAGCCCAGCGGGACAGGGGAATCCACCCCTCCACTTT	CASSPAGQGNPPLHF
few	TRBD2	TRBJ2-1	TRBV20-1	TGCAGTGCAGCCGGGACTAGCGGTAGCTCCTACAATGAGCAGTTCTTC	CSAAGTSGSSYNEQFF
many	TRBD2	TRBJ2-3	TRBV13	TGTGCCAGCAGCAAGACCGGGACTAGCCTCGGAAATACGCAGTATTTT	CASSKTGTSLGNTQYF
few	NA	TRBJ1-1	TRBV9	TGTGCCAGCAGCGGAAGGGGGGTAATCGGCGGCACTGAAGCTTTCTTT	CASSGRGVIGGTEAFF
many	NA	TRBJ1-5	TRBV30	TGTGCCTGGAGAGGAGGACTCAATCAGCCCCAGCATTTT	CAWRGGLNQPQHF
many	NA	TRBJ2-1	TRBV20-1	TGCAGTGCTAGTTACGAATACTCCTACAATGAGCAGTTCTTC	CSASYEYSYNEQFF
many	TRBD1	TRBJ2-7	TRBV20-1	TGCAGTGCTAGAAGGGACAGGCGATCCGCTTACGAGCAGTACTTC	CSARRDRRSAYEQYF
NA	NA	TRBJ2-5	TRBV11-3	TGTGCCAGCAGCCTTATGACAGGCGGTCAAGAGACCCAGTACTTC	CASSLMTGGQETQYF
NA	TRBD1	TRBJ1-2	TRBV19	TGTGCCAGTAGTACCATAACAGGGGGCTATGGCTACACCTTC	CASSTITGGYGYTF
many	NA	TRBJ1-2	TRBV3-1	TGTGCCAGCAGCCTGGAATTTTTGGGAAGTCCCAACTATGGCTACACCTTC	CASSLEFLGSPNYGYTF
many	TRBD2	TRBJ2-1	TRBV7-9	TGTGCCAGCAGCTGGGGACTAGCGGGAGTCAATGAGCAGTTCTTC	CASSWGLAGVNEQFF
NA	NA	TRBJ2-3	TRBV5-1	TGCGCCAGCAGCCTAAGCACAGATGCGCAGTATTTT	CASSLSTDAQYF
few	NA	TRBJ2-2	TRBV24-1	TGTGCCACCAGTAGATCAGGGAGTACCGGGGAGCTGTTTTTT	CATSRSGSTGELFF
many	NA	TRBJ1-4	TRBV7-2	TGTGCCAGCAGCGCTCGAAGGGCGGATGAAAAACTGTTTTTT	CASSARRADEKLFF
many	NA	TRBJ1-1	TRBV5-6	TGTGCCAGCGGGTACACCAACACTGAAGCTTTCTTT	CASGYTNTEAFF
NA	NA	TRBJ1-1	TRBV7-6	TGTGCCAGCAGCTTAGGGAGGAAGACTGAAGCTTTCTTT	CASSLGRKTEAFF
NA	NA	TRBJ2-6	TRBV19	TGTGCCAGTAGTACTCAGGGAGCTACTGGGGCCAACGTCCTGACTTTC	CASSTQGATGANVLTF
many	NA	TRBJ2-3	TRBV5-1	TGCGCCAGCAGCTTGGTTCAGCAGAACACAGATACGCAGTATTTT	CASSLVQQNTDTQYF
few	NA	TRBJ1-2	TRBV19	TGTGCCAGTAGTATCTTTGGCGTCAGGGTGAGCTATGGCTACACCTTC	CASSIFGVRVSYGYTF
NA	TRBD2	TRBJ2-7	TRBV29-1	TGCAGCGTTGTTCCGAGCGGGAGTCTATACGAGCAGTACTTC	CSVVPSGSLYEQYF